This entry describes one T cell receptor beta chain. Germline V gives CDR1 SGHAT, CDR2 FQNNGV. The CDR3 spans 22 residues. The germline V and J ends were trimmed by 6 bases and 0 bases, with 34 bases remaining between them. The entry originates in a study of blood T cell repertoires in COVID-19. Using immunoSEQ multiplex PCR, the repertoire was profiled, and TCRdb retains in-frame clones only, with some absent. This sample has 500,000 or so clones, with 75% to 90% found just once. The chain carries TRBV11-2 and TRBJ2-3; possibly TRBD2 for D (5 bases). The TCR was taken from a woman aged 18 to 35 who had recovered from COVID-19. Sequenced sample: PBMCs or T cells enriched from blood (not recorded which). The CDR3 DNA reads as TGTGCCAGCAGTCCACGCACTAGGACTTCTGGGTATACGGCCACTAGCACAGATACGCAGTATTTT. It translates to CASSPRTRTSGYTATSTDTQYF.